Listed below are T cell receptor beta chains from one sample, sequenced in a study of molecular identifiers for immune sequencing clone quantification. TCRdb ran MiXCR on the PCR reads and lists one entry per CDR3 protein. The repertoire holds about 630,000 distinct CDR3 sequences, with around 25% as singletons. Sequenced: naive CD8+ T cells from blood, with Jurkat cell RNA spiked in. These receptors originate from a human donor in good health. Some libraries in this study had Jurkat cell RNA spiked in. Both conserved end residues are part of each CDR3. The D gene is left open where the match is weak. Not every row has a clone size; where given, it reads once, few, many or a size class.

clone size: -
J gene: TRBJ2-1
V gene: TRBV3-1
D gene: TRBD1
CDR3 DNA: TGTGCCAGCAGCCAAACAGGGGGTTATTACAATGAGCAGTTCTTC
CDR3 protein: CASSQTGGYYNEQFF

clone size: few
J gene: TRBJ2-7
V gene: TRBV7-9
D gene: -
CDR3 DNA: TGTGTCAGCAAAAAGGGGGGACGGCAGAGCGAGCAGTACTTC
CDR3 protein: CVSKKGGRQSEQYF

clone size: many
J gene: TRBJ2-3
V gene: TRBV7-9
D gene: TRBD2
CDR3 DNA: TGTGCCAGCAGCCACGGGAGGCGCACAGATACGCAGTATTTT
CDR3 protein: CASSHGRRTDTQYF

clone size: few
J gene: TRBJ2-5
V gene: TRBV9
D gene: -
CDR3 DNA: TGTGCCAGCAGCGTAGATGGGGCCACGGTGGAGACCCAGTACTTC
CDR3 protein: CASSVDGATVETQYF

clone size: many
J gene: TRBJ1-5
V gene: TRBV12-3/TRBV12-4
D gene: -
CDR3 DNA: TGTGCCAGCAGTTTAGTCCCCGGGCAGCCCCAGCATTTT
CDR3 protein: CASSLVPGQPQHF

clone size: many
J gene: TRBJ2-3
V gene: TRBV19
D gene: -
CDR3 DNA: TGTGCCAGCAGCTTAGGGGGGCCTGATACGCAGTATTTT
CDR3 protein: CASSLGGPDTQYF

clone size: many
J gene: TRBJ2-5
V gene: TRBV5-6
D gene: -
CDR3 DNA: TGTGCCAGCAGCTTGCAAGCGGTTATCGAGACCCAGTACTTC
CDR3 protein: CASSLQAVIETQYF

clone size: -
J gene: TRBJ2-2
V gene: TRBV19
D gene: -
CDR3 DNA: TGTGCCAGTATTGACGCGACAGGATACACCGGGGAGCTGTTTTTT
CDR3 protein: CASIDATGYTGELFF

clone size: few
J gene: TRBJ1-3
V gene: TRBV5-6
D gene: -
CDR3 DNA: TGTGCCAGCAGCTTGGGGACCGCCTTACTCTCTGGAAACACCATATATTTT
CDR3 protein: CASSLGTALLSGNTIYF

clone size: many
J gene: TRBJ1-5
V gene: TRBV7-2
D gene: -
CDR3 DNA: TGTGCCAGCAGCTCCAACGAGGAGGCAGGGGATTATCAGCCCCAGCATTTT
CDR3 protein: CASSSNEEAGDYQPQHF

clone size: -
J gene: TRBJ2-3
V gene: TRBV9
D gene: TRBD2
CDR3 DNA: TGTGCCAGCAGCGTACGGGGGGGGCCCGCCACAGATACGCAGTATTTT
CDR3 protein: CASSVRGGPATDTQYF

clone size: few
J gene: TRBJ1-2
V gene: TRBV19
D gene: -
CDR3 DNA: TGTGCCAGTAGTATTTGGAGGGAAGAGAGTGGCTACACCTTC
CDR3 protein: CASSIWREESGYTF

clone size: few
J gene: TRBJ2-3
V gene: TRBV27
D gene: TRBD2
CDR3 DNA: TGTGCCAGCAGTTCGCCGGGACTAGCGGATACAGATACGCAGTATTTT
CDR3 protein: CASSSPGLADTDTQYF

clone size: few
J gene: TRBJ2-7
V gene: TRBV7-9
D gene: -
CDR3 DNA: TGTGCCAGCAGCTTAATGGCAGCCGACGAGCAGTACTTC
CDR3 protein: CASSLMAADEQYF

clone size: many
J gene: TRBJ2-7
V gene: TRBV2
D gene: -
CDR3 DNA: TGTGCCAGCAGTGAATTTTCAGGGAGTTTAAGCACCAGCTTC
CDR3 protein: CASSEFSGSLSTSF

clone size: -
J gene: TRBJ1-2
V gene: TRBV4-1
D gene: TRBD1
CDR3 DNA: TGCGCCGGCAGCCCCGAAGACAGGGAGCCTAACTATGGCTACACCTTC
CDR3 protein: CAGSPEDREPNYGYTF

clone size: -
J gene: TRBJ2-3
V gene: TRBV7-9
D gene: TRBD2
CDR3 DNA: TGTGCCAGCAGGTCGGGACTAGCGGGGGGAAATACGCAGTATTTT
CDR3 protein: CASRSGLAGGNTQYF

clone size: -
J gene: TRBJ2-3
V gene: TRBV3-1
D gene: TRBD2
CDR3 DNA: TGTGCCAGCAGCCAAGCCCTAGCGGAGGCGGTAGATACGCAGTATTTT
CDR3 protein: CASSQALAEAVDTQYF

clone size: -
J gene: TRBJ2-4
V gene: TRBV13
D gene: -
CDR3 DNA: TGTGCCAGCAGCTTTACCCCGGGGGAAGCCGATCACAGCATTCAGTACTTC
CDR3 protein: CASSFTPGEADHSIQYF

clone size: -
J gene: TRBJ2-7
V gene: TRBV4-1
D gene: -
CDR3 DNA: TGCGCCAGCGGCCCCGGGCCAGGGTCCCACGAGCAGTACTTC
CDR3 protein: CASGPGPGSHEQYF

clone size: once
J gene: TRBJ2-7
V gene: TRBV6-5
D gene: TRBD2
CDR3 DNA: TGTGCCAGCAGATCGGGACTAGTCTACGTGCAGTACTTC
CDR3 protein: CASRSGLVYVQYF

clone size: -
J gene: TRBJ2-1
V gene: TRBV6-2/TRBV6-3
D gene: -
CDR3 DNA: TGTGCCAGCAGCGCCCCTCATCCGAGCTCCTACAATGAGCAGTTCTTC
CDR3 protein: CASSAPHPSSYNEQFF

clone size: many
J gene: TRBJ2-7
V gene: TRBV5-6
D gene: -
CDR3 DNA: TGTGCCAGCAGCCTTAAATGGGTAGGGGCAACCTACGAGCAGTACTTC
CDR3 protein: CASSLKWVGATYEQYF

clone size: -
J gene: TRBJ1-2
V gene: TRBV5-5
D gene: -
CDR3 DNA: TGTGCCAGCAGCCCCGGCGTCTGGGCGCAAAACTATGGCTACACCTTC
CDR3 protein: CASSPGVWAQNYGYTF